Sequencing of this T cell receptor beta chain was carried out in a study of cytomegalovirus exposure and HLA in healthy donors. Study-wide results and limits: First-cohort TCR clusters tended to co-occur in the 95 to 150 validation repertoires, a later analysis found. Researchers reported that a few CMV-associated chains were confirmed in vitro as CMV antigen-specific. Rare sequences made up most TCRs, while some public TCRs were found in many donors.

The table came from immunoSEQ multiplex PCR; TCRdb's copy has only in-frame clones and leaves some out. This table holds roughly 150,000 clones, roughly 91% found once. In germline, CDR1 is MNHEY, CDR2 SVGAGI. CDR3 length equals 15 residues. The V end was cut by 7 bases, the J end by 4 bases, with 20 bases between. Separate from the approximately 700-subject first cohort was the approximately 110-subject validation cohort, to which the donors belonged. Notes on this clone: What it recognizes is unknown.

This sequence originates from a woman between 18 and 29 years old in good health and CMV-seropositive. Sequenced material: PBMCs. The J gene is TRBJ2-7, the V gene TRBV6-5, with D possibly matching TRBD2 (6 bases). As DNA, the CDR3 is TGTGCCAGCAAAGAAACCGGAGGGCGCGTTTACGAGCAGTACTTC. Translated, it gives CASKETGGRVYEQYF.